This is a list of T cell receptor beta chains from one sample in a study of blood T cell repertoires in COVID-19. Assay used: immunoSEQ multiplex PCR; TCRdb lists only in-frame clones, some missing. This table has 130,000 or so clones, roughly 84% appearing once. The specimen sequenced was peripheral blood. These receptors were collected from a man aged 60 to 69 with acute or convalescent COVID-19. Each CDR3 is given with its conserved first and last residue. D genes are given only for firm matches. Clone size is not always given. Where it is, it says once, few, many or a class for expanded clones.

clone_size j_call d_call v_call cdr3_nt cdr3_aa
- TRBJ2-1 TRBD2 TRBV5-6 TGTGCCAGCAGCTTCGTGACTAGCGGATACAATGAGCAGTTCTTC CASSFVTSGYNEQFF
- TRBJ2-1 - TRBV14 TGTGCCAGCAGCCAAGAAGAGGCCAGAAGGAATGAGCAGTTCTTC CASSQEEARRNEQFF
- TRBJ1-3 - TRBV7-8 TGTGCCAGCAGCTTAGTTGCAGGGTGGTCTGGAAACACCATATATTTT CASSLVAGWSGNTIYF
- TRBJ1-1 - TRBV6-1 TGTGCCAGCAGTGAAGCCTACAGCACTGAAGCTTTCTTT CASSEAYSTEAFF
- TRBJ1-1 - TRBV5-1 TGCGCCAGCAGCCGAGACCCCCCTGGACTGATGAACACTGAAGCTTTCTTT CASSRDPPGLMNTEAFF
- TRBJ1-1 - TRBV5-1 TGCGCCAGCAGCTCGGTCGGGTACACTGAAGCTTTCTTT CASSSVGYTEAFF
- TRBJ2-7 TRBD2 TRBV9 TGTGCCAGCAGCGCTTTAGCGGGAGTAGGCTCCGAGCAGTACTTC CASSALAGVGSEQYF
- TRBJ1-4 TRBD1 TRBV5-1 TGCGCCAGCAGCGCCGGGACAGAGAATGAAAAACTGTTTTTT CASSAGTENEKLFF
- TRBJ2-7 - TRBV9 TGTGCCAGCAGCGTAGGACTCCCCCCTCACGAGCAGTACTTC CASSVGLPPHEQYF
few TRBJ1-1 TRBD1 TRBV5-6 TGTGCCAGCAGCTTGGTCAGGGGGCGCATCTCTGAAGCTTTCTTT CASSLVRGRISEAFF
- TRBJ2-7 TRBD1 TRBV7-6 TGTGAAACACAGGGGGAGATTTACGAGCAGTACTTC CETQGEIYEQYF
once TRBJ2-1 TRBD2 TRBV10-3 TGTGCCATCAGTAACCCCGGGACTAGGGGCGACAATGAGCAGTTCTTC CAISNPGTRGDNEQFF
once TRBJ2-2 - TRBV6-5 TGTGCCAGCACTATCGGTTTGGAGCTGTTTTTT CASTIGLELFF
- TRBJ2-1 TRBD2 TRBV10-2 TGCGCCAGCAGTGAGTCTGCGGGAGGACTAAGAGATGAGCAGTTCTTC CASSESAGGLRDEQFF
- TRBJ2-1 TRBD2 TRBV3-1/TRBV3-2 TGTGCCAGCAGCCAACTCGGACTAGCGGGGGGCACGAATGAGCAGTTCTTC CASSQLGLAGGTNEQFF
- TRBJ2-3 - TRBV13 TGTGCCAGCGGAGGGACAGACGGAACAGATACGCAGTATTTT CASGGTDGTDTQYF
- TRBJ1-4 - TRBV2 TGTGCCAGCAGTGAATCGGGGGGAGGTGAAAAACTGTTTTTT CASSESGGGEKLFF
- TRBJ1-2 - TRBV6-1 TGTGCCAGCAGTGAAGCCAGGGGCCTCAACTATGGCTACACCTTC CASSEARGLNYGYTF
few TRBJ1-2 - TRBV5-4 TGTGCCAGCAGCGGAGGCGGAACCCTTTACTATGGCTACACCTTC CASSGGGTLYYGYTF
- TRBJ2-6 - TRBV2 TGTGCCAGCAGCCACAATGGGGCTCCTGGGGCCAACGTCCTGACTTTC CASSHNGAPGANVLTF
- TRBJ2-3 - TRBV9 TGTGCCAGCAGCGTAGCGACTCGATCAGATACGCAGTATTTT CASSVATRSDTQYF
many TRBJ2-2 - TRBV6-5 TGTGCCAGCAGTTACTCGAGCCCCCGCGGGGAGCTGTTTTTT CASSYSSPRGELFF
- TRBJ1-2 - TRBV12-5 TGTGCTAGTGGTTCAGGACTGGACTATGGCTACACCTTC CASGSGLDYGYTF
- TRBJ1-6 - TRBV6-5 TGTGCCAGCACCAGGGACTCCTATAATTCACCCCTCCACTTT CASTRDSYNSPLHF
- TRBJ2-7 - TRBV19 TGTGCCAGTAGGGGCAGCTCCTACGAGCAGTACTTC CASRGSSYEQYF
once TRBJ2-7 TRBD1 TRBV5-5 TGTGCCAGCAGCTTGTTATCTACAGGGGGGAACGAGCAGTACTTC CASSLLSTGGNEQYF
- TRBJ1-5 - TRBV6-2/TRBV6-3 TGTGCCAGCAGTTCAAACGGGTATAGCAATCAGCCCCAGCATTTT CASSSNGYSNQPQHF
- TRBJ1-4 - TRBV5-5 TGTGCCAGCAGCACGGGACACGATGAAAAACTGTTTTTT CASSTGHDEKLFF
- TRBJ2-1 TRBD1 TRBV11-3 TGTGCCAGCAGCTTACAGGGGGTCGCTGAGCAGTTCTTC CASSLQGVAEQFF
- TRBJ2-3 TRBD2 TRBV23-1 TGCGCCAGCATTTGTCTAGCGGGAGAAGATACGCAGTATTTT CASICLAGEDTQYF
- TRBJ1-2 TRBD1 TRBV5-5 TGTGCCAGCAGCTTTTCGGGACAGGGTTATGGCTACACCTTC CASSFSGQGYGYTF
- TRBJ1-2 - TRBV3-1/TRBV3-2 TGTGCCAGCAGCTGGGGGCCCCGCGGCTACACCTTC CASSWGPRGYTF
- TRBJ1-1 - TRBV6-5 TGTGCCAGCAGCAAACCCGGACACGGGAACACTGAAGCTTTCTTT CASSKPGHGNTEAFF
once TRBJ2-7 - TRBV7-9 TGTGCCAGCAGCTTTGGCCCCATTAGCACCTACGAGCAGTACTTC CASSFGPISTYEQYF
- TRBJ1-2 TRBD1 TRBV9 TGTGCCAGCAGCCCTAGGACAGGGCTACAAGGCTACACCTTC CASSPRTGLQGYTF
few TRBJ1-1 - TRBV5-1 TGCGCCAGCAGCACATCCGGAGGCTCAAACACTGAAGCTTTCTTT CASSTSGGSNTEAFF
- TRBJ1-5 - TRBV3-1/TRBV3-2 TGTGCCAGCAGCCAATTTCGGACAGACAATCAGCCCCAGCATTTT CASSQFRTDNQPQHF
- TRBJ2-5 - TRBV18 TGTGCCAGCTCCACTTCGGCACAGGGTAGGGAGACCCAGTACTTC CASSTSAQGRETQYF
once TRBJ2-1 - TRBV6-5 TGTGCCAGCAGGCCGGACAACAATGAGCAGTTCTTC CASRPDNNEQFF
- TRBJ1-2 - TRBV4-1 TGCGCCAGCAGCCTTGACAGTAACTATGGCTACACCTTC CASSLDSNYGYTF
- TRBJ2-2 - TRBV3-1/TRBV3-2 TGTGCCAGCAGCCAAGAGGACTCACTGAGCGGAAACACCGGGGAGCTGTTTTTT CASSQEDSLSGNTGELFF
- TRBJ2-2 TRBD2 TRBV9 TGTGCCAGCAGCGTAGGGTCTAGCGGGGGGACCGGGGAGCTGTTTTTT CASSVGSSGGTGELFF
- TRBJ2-1 - TRBV6-5 TGTGCCAGTGGACTCAATGAGCAGTTCTTC CASGLNEQFF
- TRBJ2-2 - TRBV5-1 TGCGCCAGCAGCTTGGCCACTACCGGGGAGCTGTTTTTT CASSLATTGELFF
- TRBJ2-1 TRBD2 TRBV3-1/TRBV3-2 TGTGCCAGCAGCCAAGATCTCCACCCGACTAGCGAGAAGTTCTTC CASSQDLHPTSEKFF
- TRBJ2-3 - TRBV24-1 TGTGCCACCAGTGATCATCACACAGATACGCAGTATTTT CATSDHHTDTQYF
- TRBJ1-5 - TRBV29-1 TGCAGCGTTGAAGTGACGGGGGATAGCAATCAGCCCCAGCATTTT CSVEVTGDSNQPQHF
- TRBJ2-1 TRBD2 TRBV14 TGTGCCAGCAGCCAAGAGGGACTAGCAAGGAATGAGCAGTTCTTC CASSQEGLARNEQFF
- TRBJ1-1 - TRBV5-4 TGTGCCAGCAGCTGGGGGATGGGGGGGCACATGAACACTGAAGCTTTCTTT CASSWGMGGHMNTEAFF
- TRBJ2-1 TRBD1 TRBV19 TGTGCCAGTAGTATAGACAGGGGGCGGTACAATGAGCAGTTCTTC CASSIDRGRYNEQFF
- TRBJ2-2 TRBD1 TRBV11-2 TGTGCCAGCAGGAAACGGGTGGACAGGGGATCGGACACCGGGGAGCTGTTTTTT CASRKRVDRGSDTGELFF
- TRBJ2-7 - TRBV5-5 TGTGCCAGCAGCTTTCTAACCACAGTATATGACGAGCAGTACTTC CASSFLTTVYDEQYF
- TRBJ2-1 - TRBV23-1 TGCGCCAGCAGGCCCCCGGCCTACAATGAGCAGTTCTTC CASRPPAYNEQFF
- TRBJ2-5 TRBD2 TRBV28 TGTGCCAGCAGTCCCCTAGCGGGGGGGATGTACCAAGAGACCCAGTACTTC CASSPLAGGMYQETQYF
- TRBJ1-4 TRBD1 TRBV19 TGTGCCACCCGGACAGGATTTAATGAAAAACTGTTTTTT CATRTGFNEKLFF
- TRBJ2-5 TRBD2 TRBV29-1 TGCAGCGTGGGGACTAGCGGACAAGAGACCCAGTACTTC CSVGTSGQETQYF
- TRBJ2-3 - TRBV30 TGTGCCGGTACCGGGACTTCTGTAGATACGCAGTATTTT CAGTGTSVDTQYF
- TRBJ2-3 - TRBV7-3 TGTGCCAGCAGCAGACAGACCACAGATACGCAGTATTTT CASSRQTTDTQYF
- TRBJ2-5 TRBD2 TRBV29-1 TGCAGCGTTCCTCTAGCGGGGGAAAAGACCCAGTACTTC CSVPLAGEKTQYF